The 28 T cell receptor beta chains reported below all come from one sample, sequenced in a study of blood T cells in healthy people across ages. Primed by a sample-barcoded 5' primer and a J-beta primer mix, a second PCR proceeded for 7 to 11 cycles. MiXCR, applied by TCRdb to the 5' RACE reads, yields one record per CDR3 protein. In the table there are about 1.8 million distinct CDR3 sequences, 49% of which are singletons. Sequencing was performed on blood. These receptor sequences come from a woman aged 40 to 50 in good health.

The chain has TRBV4-1 and TRBJ2-1; tentative D call: TRBD2 (6 bases). The CDR3 loop spans 17 amino acids. V gave up 4 bases and J gave up 4 bases, with 20 bases separating them. Germline-derived CDR1 and CDR2 are MGHRA and YSYEKL. CDR3 in DNA: TGCGCCAGCAGCCCCGAGGGCAACGGGGGTCCTTACAATGAGCAGTTCTTC. This codes for CASSPEGNGGPYNEQFF.

The rearrangement joins TRBV4-3 to TRBJ2-7; possibly TRBD1 or TRBD2 for D (5 bases each). The V gene's germline CDR1 is LGHNA and CDR2 YSLEER. The V and J ends lost 5 bases and 0 bases respectively, with 14 bases between them. This CDR3 is 15 amino acids long. CDR3 sequence reads: CASSSRRGYSYEQYF. As DNA, the CDR3 is TGCGCCAGCAGCTCTAGACGGGGCTACTCCTACGAGCAGTACTTC.

The chain joins TRBV6-5 to TRBJ2-3, with unresolved D. Trimming removed 3 bases from V and 2 bases from J, with 6 bases in between. Germline V gene lookup returns CDR1 MNHEY and CDR2 SVGAGI. The CDR3 loop spans 13 amino acids. The CDR3 DNA is TGTGCCAGCAGTTATCGCCCCACAGATACGCAGTATTTT. Its translation is CASSYRPTDTQYF.

The rearrangement joins TRBV4-3 to TRBJ1-2; D not resolved. With 0 bases removed from V and 10 bases from J, the gap between germline ends came to 18 bases. Germline assignment: CDR1 LGHNA and CDR2 YSLEER. This CDR3 spans 15 amino acids. The CDR3 is CASSQDWTSSLYYTF. The CDR3 bases are TGCGCCAGCAGCCAAGATTGGACTTCGTCCCTCTACTACACCTTC.

The CDR3 region has the DNA TGCAGTGCTAGAGATCATGTAGGACGGGTTAGCACAGATACGCAGTATTTT. Encoded protein: CSARDHVGRVSTDTQYF. V is TRBV20-1 and J is TRBJ2-3; D uncertain. The ends were cut back, 0 bases at V and 0 bases at J, with 16 bases in the middle. CDR1 is DFQATT and CDR2 is SNEGSKA in the germline V gene (reference sequence). This CDR3 is built from 17 residues.

This clonotype was detected a few times. The V and J genes are TRBV11-1 and TRBJ2-7; TRBD2 aligns across 11 bases. Germline trimming cut 3 bases from V and 7 bases from J; bases unmatched to any gene: 8. Per germline, CDR1 SGHAT and CDR2 FQDESV (reference sequence). This CDR3 region has 15 residues. CDR3: CASSLILAGGNEQYF. The CDR3, as DNA: TGTGCCAGCAGCTTGATCCTAGCGGGGGGCAATGAGCAGTACTTC.

V gene TRBV20-1 combines with J gene TRBJ2-3; possibly TRBD2 for D (6 bases). The CDR3 contains 15 residues. Trimming stripped 3 bases from V and 2 bases from J, with 15 bases between. Germline V gene data show CDR1 as DFQATT and CDR2 as SNEGSKA (reference sequence). CDR3 sequence (DNA): TGCAGTGCTAGGTCCGGGACTGTCAACACAGATACGCAGTATTTT. Translated: CSARSGTVNTDTQYF.

This chain uses TRBV7-9 with TRBJ2-1; a possible D gene is TRBD2 (5 bases). Between the trimmed V and J ends, which lost 3 bases and 9 bases, there was a span of 9 bases. CDR3 length: 12 residues. Germline values: CDR1 SEHNR, CDR2 FQNEAQ (reference sequence). CDR3 in amino acids: CASSLRRAEQFF. The CDR3 DNA reads TGTGCCAGCAGCTTGAGGCGGGCTGAGCAGTTCTTC.

This chain links TRBV28 with TRBJ2-3; D gene ambiguous. The germline V and J ends were trimmed by 7 bases and 4 bases, with 9 bases remaining between them. The germline V gene has CDR1 MDHEN and CDR2 SYDVKM. The CDR3 length is 12 residues. CDR3 sequence: CASNAVSDTQYF. The CDR3 region has the DNA TGTGCCAGCAACGCAGTCTCAGATACGCAGTATTTT. The full variable domain, with the rest looked up from reference TRBV28 and TRBJ2-3, is DVKVTQSSRYLVKRTGEKVFLECVQDMDHENMFWYRQDPGLGLRLIYFSYDVKMKEKGDIPEGYSVSREKKERFSLILESASTNQTSMYLCASNAVSDTQYFGPGTRLTVL.

This clonotype was counted ten times or more. CDR3 amino acids: CASSLNRVTDTQYF. The CDR3 DNA sequence: TGTGCCAGCAGCTTGAACAGGGTGACAGATACGCAGTATTTT. The chain uses TRBV7-2 and TRBJ2-3; the D gene is possibly TRBD1 (6 bases). The ends were cut back, 3 bases at V and 3 bases at J, with 10 bases in the middle. Germline CDR1 is SGHTA and CDR2 is FQGNSA. CDR3 length: 14 residues. Complete variable domain (other parts from reference TRBV7-2 and TRBJ2-3): GAGVSQSPSNKVTEKGKDVELRCDPISGHTALYWYRQSLGQGLEFLIYFQGNSAPDKSGLPSDRFSAERTGGSVSTLTIQRTQQEDSAVYLCASSLNRVTDTQYFGPGTRLTVL.

This chain uses TRBV11-2 with TRBJ2-3, with D perhaps matching TRBD1 (6 bases). The germline V and J ends were trimmed by 5 bases and 2 bases, with 14 bases remaining between them. Germline V gene data show CDR1 as SGHAT and CDR2 as FQNNGV. The CDR3 is 15 amino acids. The CDR3 is CASSQNRATTDTQYF. The CDR3 coding sequence is TGTGCCAGCAGCCAAAACAGGGCAACCACAGATACGCAGTATTTT.

A remark on this clonotype: The junction does not match germline at one end; this may be a read error. The V gene is TRBV2, the J gene TRBJ2-1, with 12 bases matching TRBD2. Germline CDR1 SNHLY, CDR2 FYNNEI. The CDR3 is 18 amino acids. CDR3: CASSERLAGGISYNKQFF. The CDR3 DNA reads as TGTGCCAGCAGTGAACGGCTAGCGGGGGGGATCTCCTACAATAAGCAGTTCTTC.

This clonotype was seen more than once but under ten times. The chain recombines TRBV7-2 with TRBJ2-5; 12 nucleotides match TRBD2. The end of the DNA aligns better with TRBJ2-7, so the J call may be wrong. CDR1 SGHTA and CDR2 FQGNSA come from the germline V gene. CDR3 length: 16 residues. The CDR3 region has the DNA TGTGCCAGCAGCTTAGCGTCTAGCGGGGGGGCCGACGAGCAGTACTTC. Translated: CASSLASSGGADEQYF.

The chain uses TRBV6-5 and TRBJ2-7, with 7 bases that match TRBD1. The CDR3 is made up of 14 amino acids. Germline V lookup: CDR1 MNHEY, CDR2 SVGAGI. The junction had 9 bases not matched to a gene; V was cut back by 8 bases and J by 2 bases. DNA for the CDR3: TGTGCCAGCTCTCCGGGCAGGGGGACCTACGAGCAGTACTTC. It specifies CASSPGRGTYEQYF.

V and J are TRBV29-1 and TRBJ2-1, with 14 bases matching TRBD2. CDR3 length: 16 residues. V gave up 2 bases and J gave up 3 bases; unmatched junction bases: 3. Germline lookup yields CDR1 SQVTM and CDR2 ANQGSEA. CDR3 in DNA: TGCAGCGTTGAATGGGGACTAGCGGGGGTCTACAATGAGCAGTTCTTC. It specifies CSVEWGLAGVYNEQFF.

This chain connects TRBV10-3 to TRBJ2-3; TRBD1 matches at 9 bases. The CDR3 spans 13 residues. With V trimmed by 8 bases and J by 6 bases, 6 bases remained unmatched. Germline V gene sequence: CDR1 ENHRY, CDR2 SYGVKD. The CDR3 region has the DNA TGTGCCATCGGGGACAGGGCTGGCGATACGCAGTATTTT. It yields the protein CAIGDRAGDTQYF.

The chain uses TRBV6-5 and TRBJ2-1; TRBD2 agrees at 7 bases. J gave up 4 bases and V 2 bases, and 8 bases lay outside the gene matches. The CDR3 consists of 16 residues. From germline, CDR1 is MNHEY and CDR2 SVGAGI. The CDR3 nucleotides are TGTGCCAGCAGTTACCCGGTATGGGGGGGTTACAATGAGCAGTTCTTC. The encoded protein is CASSYPVWGGYNEQFF.

A few counts support this clonotype. The gene calls are TRBV6-2 or TRBV6-3 and TRBJ2-6; no definite D call. The CDR3 has 15 residues. CDR1 is MNHEY, CDR2 SVGEGT, per germline. Trimming removed 5 bases from V and 0 bases from J, with 8 bases in between. Here the CDR3 DNA reads TGTGCCAGCAGTGGCTTCCCCTCTGGGGCCAACGTCCTGACTTTC. Translating gives CASSGFPSGANVLTF.

In DNA, the CDR3 is TGCGCCAGCAGCCAAGATTTAACTAGCGGGAGCTACAATGAGCAGTTCTTC. Encoded protein: CASSQDLTSGSYNEQFF. This sequence joins TRBV4-1 and TRBJ2-1, with TRBD2 matching over 11 bases. The trim removed 0 bases at V and 3 bases at J, leaving 4 bases unmatched. The length of the CDR3 is 17 residues. Germline V gives CDR1 MGHRA, CDR2 YSYEKL.

The gene calls are TRBV9 and TRBJ2-1, with TRBD2 matching over 11 bases. Unmatched junction bases numbered 9, after V lost 0 bases and J lost 4 bases. CDR1 and CDR2 (germline): SGDLS, YYNGEE. This CDR3 is 18 amino acids long. The chain's CDR3 is CASSVGASGGMRYNEQFF. The CDR3 region has the DNA TGTGCCAGCAGCGTAGGGGCTAGCGGGGGGATGAGGTACAATGAGCAGTTCTTC.

To note about this clonotype: This clone may be a read error of a much larger clone one base away. The genes are TRBV20-1 and TRBJ2-4; D perhaps matches TRBD2 (6 bases). The CDR3 is 17 residues long. The germline V gene encodes CDR1 DFQATT and CDR2 SNEGSKA (reference sequence). CDR3 region: CSARDMRRALAKSIQYF. The DNA of the CDR3 is TGCAGTGCTAGAGATATGCGGAGGGCTCTAGCCAAAAGCATTCAGTACTTC.

This clonotype was seen only once. The chain uses TRBV25-1 and TRBJ2-1; the match to TRBD2 covers 8 bases. Losses at the gene ends were 4 bases for V and 12 bases for J; bases not matched to a gene: 14. Germline V CDR1 and CDR2: MGHDK, SYGVNS. The CDR3 covers 15 residues. The CDR3 reads CASSATLRGGSRQFF. CDR3 DNA: TGTGCCAGCAGTGCTACGTTACGGGGGGGCTCTAGGCAGTTCTTC.

The chain joins TRBV5-1 to TRBJ2-3; D call uncertain. Trimming took off 3 bases at V and 6 bases at J, with 11 bases between the two ends. CDR3 length equals 13 residues. Germline loops: CDR1 SGHRS, CDR2 YFSETQ. For the CDR3, the DNA is TGCGCCAGCAGCTGGGTCGTGTTGGATACGCAGTATTTT. Amino acid sequence: CASSWVVLDTQYF.

This chain joins TRBV12-3 or TRBV12-4 and TRBJ1-6; D unclear. Trimming took 4 bases from V and 10 from J, leaving 8 bases between them. The CDR3 is made up of 12 amino acids. In DNA form, the CDR3 reads TGTGCCAGCAGTTCCGGAGGATCACCCCTCCACTTT. It translates to CASSSGGSPLHF.

This sequence joins TRBV5-4 and TRBJ2-1; D may be TRBD2 (7 bases). Deletions cut 4 bases from V and 5 bases from J, with 16 bases between. The CDR3 sequence is 15 residues long. In germline, CDR1 is SGHNT, CDR2 YYREEE (reference sequence). CDR3 bases: TGTGCCAGCAGCCCGAGAGGGGGGGTAGACAATGAGCAGTTCTTC. This gives the protein CASSPRGGVDNEQFF.

The chain has TRBV5-1 and TRBJ2-3; 7 nucleotides match TRBD2. CDR1 SGHRS and CDR2 YFSETQ come from the germline V gene. Losses at the gene ends were 4 bases for V and 4 bases for J; bases not matched to a gene: 12. The CDR3 is 16 residues long. The CDR3 is CASSATLAGVADTQYF. DNA for the CDR3: TGCGCCAGCAGCGCCACCTTGGCGGGGGTTGCAGATACGCAGTATTTT. The full variable domain, its missing parts supplied by reference TRBV5-1 and TRBJ2-3, is KAGVTQTPRYLIKTRGQQVTLSCSPISGHRSVSWYQQTPGQGLQFLFEYFSETQRNKGNFPGRFSGRQFSNSRSEMNVSTLELGDSALYLCASSATLAGVADTQYFGPGTRLTVL.

The chain links TRBV9 to TRBJ2-7; 11 bases fit TRBD1. V trimming: 2 bases; J trimming: 10 bases; junction bases outside the gene matches: 14. The CDR3 loop spans 16 amino acids. Germline V gene lookup returns CDR1 SGDLS and CDR2 YYNGEE. CDR3 protein: CASSVRDRGGGESQYF. The CDR3, as DNA: TGTGCCAGCAGCGTCCGGGACAGGGGGGGAGGAGAGTCCCAGTACTTC.

The chain has TRBV27 and TRBJ2-1; D gene ambiguous. The V gene's germline CDR1 is MNHEY and CDR2 SMNVEV (reference sequence). This CDR3 is built from 17 residues. Trimming left V 0 bases short and J 0 bases short, with 12 bases between. This chain's CDR3 is CASSLSSVPSSYNEQFF. In DNA, the CDR3 is TGTGCCAGCAGTTTATCGTCGGTCCCGAGCTCCTACAATGAGCAGTTCTTC.